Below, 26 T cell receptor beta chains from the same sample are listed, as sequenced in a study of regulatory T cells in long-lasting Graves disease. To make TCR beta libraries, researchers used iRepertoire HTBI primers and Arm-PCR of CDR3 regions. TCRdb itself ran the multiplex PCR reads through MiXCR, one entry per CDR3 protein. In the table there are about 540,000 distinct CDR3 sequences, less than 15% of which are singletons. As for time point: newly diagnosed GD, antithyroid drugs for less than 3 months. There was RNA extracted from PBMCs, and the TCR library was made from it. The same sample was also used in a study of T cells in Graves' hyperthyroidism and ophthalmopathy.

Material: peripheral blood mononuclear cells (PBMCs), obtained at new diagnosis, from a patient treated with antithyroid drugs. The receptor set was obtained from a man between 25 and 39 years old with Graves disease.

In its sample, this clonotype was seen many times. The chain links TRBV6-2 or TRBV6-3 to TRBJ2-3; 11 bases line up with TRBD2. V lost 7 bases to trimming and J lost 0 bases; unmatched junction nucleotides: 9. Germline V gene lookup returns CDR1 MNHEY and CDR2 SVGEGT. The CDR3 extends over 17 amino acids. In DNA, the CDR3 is TGTGCCAGCAACGCAGCGGGACTAGCGGACAGCACAGATACGCAGTATTTT. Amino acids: CASNAAGLADSTDTQYF.

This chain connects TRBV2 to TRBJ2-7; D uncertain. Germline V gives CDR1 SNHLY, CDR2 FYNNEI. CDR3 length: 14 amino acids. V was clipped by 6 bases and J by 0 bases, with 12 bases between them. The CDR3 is CASSVSDNSYEQYF. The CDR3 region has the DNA TGTGCCAGCAGCGTATCCGACAACTCCTACGAGCAGTACTTC.

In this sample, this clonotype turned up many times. The CDR3 coding sequence is TGTGCCAGCAGTTTACGGGACGGAGGGAGGGTTAATTCACCCCTCCACTTT. Protein sequence: CASSLRDGGRVNSPLHF. J is TRBJ1-6 and V is TRBV12-3 or TRBV12-4, with D maybe TRBD1 (5 bases). Deletions cut 2 bases from V and 6 bases from J, with 17 bases between. This CDR3 contains 17 residues.

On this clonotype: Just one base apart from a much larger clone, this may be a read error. The CDR3 DNA reads as TGTGCCAGCGGCCAAGTCCGGGACTGGGTGTACTTC. Encoded protein: CASGQVRDWVYF. The chain carries TRBV11-2 and TRBJ2-1; possibly TRBD2 for D (6 bases). The CDR3 is 12 residues long. Germline V gene lookup returns CDR1 SGHAT and CDR2 FQNNGV.

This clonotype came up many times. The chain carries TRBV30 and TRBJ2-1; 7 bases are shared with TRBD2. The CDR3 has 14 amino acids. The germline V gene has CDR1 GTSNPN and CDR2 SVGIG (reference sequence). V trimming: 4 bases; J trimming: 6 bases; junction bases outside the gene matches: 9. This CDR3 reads CAWTSGSGINEQFF. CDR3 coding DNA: TGTGCCTGGACCTCGGGGAGCGGGATCAATGAGCAGTTCTTC.

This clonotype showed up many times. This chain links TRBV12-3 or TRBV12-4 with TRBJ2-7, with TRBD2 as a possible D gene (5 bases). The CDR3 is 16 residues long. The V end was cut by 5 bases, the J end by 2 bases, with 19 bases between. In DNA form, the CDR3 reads TGTGCCAGCAGTCCCCCCTCCGGGCGGGCGCCCTACGAGCAGTACTTC. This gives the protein CASSPPSGRAPYEQYF.

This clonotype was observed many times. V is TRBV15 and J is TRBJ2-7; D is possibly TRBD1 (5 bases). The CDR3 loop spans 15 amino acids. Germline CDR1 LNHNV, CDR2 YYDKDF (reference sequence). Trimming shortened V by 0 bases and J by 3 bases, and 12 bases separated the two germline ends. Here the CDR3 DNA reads TGTGCCACCAGCAGAGACATTCTTCAGGGCTACGAGCAGTACTTC. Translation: CATSRDILQGYEQYF.

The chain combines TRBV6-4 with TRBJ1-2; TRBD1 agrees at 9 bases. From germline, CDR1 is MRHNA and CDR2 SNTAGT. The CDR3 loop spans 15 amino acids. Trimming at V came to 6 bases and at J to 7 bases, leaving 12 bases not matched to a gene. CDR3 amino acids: CASSGGQGSYGGYTF. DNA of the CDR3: TGTGCCAGCAGCGGCGGACAGGGGAGTTACGGTGGCTACACCTTC.

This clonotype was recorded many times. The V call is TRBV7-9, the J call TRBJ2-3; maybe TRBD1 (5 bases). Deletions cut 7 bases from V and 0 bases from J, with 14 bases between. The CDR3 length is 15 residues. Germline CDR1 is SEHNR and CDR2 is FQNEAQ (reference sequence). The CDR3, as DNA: TGTGCCAGCAACTATGGGGCGTCTAGCACAGATACGCAGTATTTT. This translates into CASNYGASSTDTQYF.

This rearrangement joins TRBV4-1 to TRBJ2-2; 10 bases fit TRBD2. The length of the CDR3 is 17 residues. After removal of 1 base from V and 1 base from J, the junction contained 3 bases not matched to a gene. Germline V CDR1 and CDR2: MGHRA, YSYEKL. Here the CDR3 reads CASSQGLAGVNTGELFF. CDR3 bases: TGCGCCAGCAGCCAAGGACTAGCGGGCGTGAACACCGGGGAGCTGTTTTTT.

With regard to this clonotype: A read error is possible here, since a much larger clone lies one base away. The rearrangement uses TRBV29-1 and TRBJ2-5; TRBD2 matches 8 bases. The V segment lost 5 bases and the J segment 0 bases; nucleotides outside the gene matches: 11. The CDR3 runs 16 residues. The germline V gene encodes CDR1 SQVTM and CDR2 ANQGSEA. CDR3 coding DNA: TGCAGCGTTAGGCGTTTGGGCGGGAGGAACCAAGAGACCCAGTACTTC. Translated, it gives CSVRRLGGRNQETQYF.

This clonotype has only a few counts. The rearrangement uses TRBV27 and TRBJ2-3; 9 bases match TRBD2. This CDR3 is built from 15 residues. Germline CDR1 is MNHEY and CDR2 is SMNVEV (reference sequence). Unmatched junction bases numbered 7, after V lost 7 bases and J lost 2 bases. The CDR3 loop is CASTGLAPHTDTQYF. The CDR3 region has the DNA TGTGCCAGCACCGGACTAGCGCCCCACACAGATACGCAGTATTTT.

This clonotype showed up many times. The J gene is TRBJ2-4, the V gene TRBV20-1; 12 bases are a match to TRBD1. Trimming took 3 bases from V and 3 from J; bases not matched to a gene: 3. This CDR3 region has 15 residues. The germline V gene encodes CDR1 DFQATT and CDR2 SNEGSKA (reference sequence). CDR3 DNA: TGCAGTGCTAGGGGGACAGGGGGCGTCAAAAACATTCAGTACTTC. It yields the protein CSARGTGGVKNIQYF.

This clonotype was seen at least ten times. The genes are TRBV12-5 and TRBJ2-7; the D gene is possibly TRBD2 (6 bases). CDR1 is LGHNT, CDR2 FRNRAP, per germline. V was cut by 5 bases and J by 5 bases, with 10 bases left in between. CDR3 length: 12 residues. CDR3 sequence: CASGLGLHEQYF. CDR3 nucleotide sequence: TGTGCTAGTGGTCTCGGACTACACGAGCAGTACTTC.

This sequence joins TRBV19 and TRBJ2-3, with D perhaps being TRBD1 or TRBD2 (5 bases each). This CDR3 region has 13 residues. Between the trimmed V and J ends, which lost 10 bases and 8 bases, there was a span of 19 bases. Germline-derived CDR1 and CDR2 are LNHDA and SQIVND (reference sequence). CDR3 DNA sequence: TGTGCCACCAGAGCGGTCCTAGGGGCTACGCAGTATTTT. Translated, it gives CATRAVLGATQYF. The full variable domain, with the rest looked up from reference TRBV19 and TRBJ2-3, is DGGITQSPKYLFRKEGQNVTLSCEQNLNHDAMYWYRQDPGQGLRLIYYSQIVNDFQKGDIAEGYSVSREKKESFPLTVTSAQKNPTAFYLCATRAVLGATQYFGPGTRLTVL.

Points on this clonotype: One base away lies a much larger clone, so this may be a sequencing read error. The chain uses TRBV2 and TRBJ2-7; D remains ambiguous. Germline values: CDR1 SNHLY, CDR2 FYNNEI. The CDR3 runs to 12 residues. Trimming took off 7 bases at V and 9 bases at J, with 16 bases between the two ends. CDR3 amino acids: CASTFPTDGQYF. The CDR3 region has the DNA TGTGCCAGCACCTTTCCTACCGACGGGCAGTACTTC.

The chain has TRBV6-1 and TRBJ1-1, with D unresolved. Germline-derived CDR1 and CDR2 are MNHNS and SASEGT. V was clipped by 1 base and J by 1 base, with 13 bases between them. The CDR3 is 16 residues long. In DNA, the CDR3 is TGTGCCAGCAGTGAAGTGGAAGAGGGTGAGAACACTGAAGCTTTCTTT. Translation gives CASSEVEEGENTEAFF.

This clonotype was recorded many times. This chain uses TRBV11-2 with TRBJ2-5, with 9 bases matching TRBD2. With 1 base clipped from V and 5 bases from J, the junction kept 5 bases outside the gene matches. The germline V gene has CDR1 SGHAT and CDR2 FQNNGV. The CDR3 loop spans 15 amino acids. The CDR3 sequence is CASSLGATSGETQYF. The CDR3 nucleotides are TGTGCCAGCAGCTTAGGGGCTACTAGCGGGGAGACCCAGTACTTC.

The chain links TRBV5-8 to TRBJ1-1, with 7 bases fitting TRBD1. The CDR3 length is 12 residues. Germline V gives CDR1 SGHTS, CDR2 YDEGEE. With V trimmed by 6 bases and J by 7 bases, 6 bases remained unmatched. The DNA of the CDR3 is TGTGCCAGCAACAGGGGATTCGATGAAGCTTTCTTT. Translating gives CASNRGFDEAFF.

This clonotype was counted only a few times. The CDR3 loop is CASSLLAGGFRTGELFF. The CDR3 nucleotides are TGTGCCAGCTCACTACTAGCGGGAGGTTTCAGGACCGGGGAGCTGTTTTTT. This sequence joins TRBV18 and TRBJ2-2; TRBD2 aligns across 12 bases. V lost 4 bases to trimming and J lost 5 bases; unmatched junction nucleotides: 8. CDR3 length equals 17 residues. CDR1 KGHSH and CDR2 LQKENI come from the germline V gene.

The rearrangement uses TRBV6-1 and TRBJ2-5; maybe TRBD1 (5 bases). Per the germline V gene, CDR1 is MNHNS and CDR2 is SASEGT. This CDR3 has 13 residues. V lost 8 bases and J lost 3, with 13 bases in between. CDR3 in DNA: TGTGCCAGCCGCGACAGACTTGAAGAGACCCAGTACTTC. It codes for CASRDRLEETQYF.

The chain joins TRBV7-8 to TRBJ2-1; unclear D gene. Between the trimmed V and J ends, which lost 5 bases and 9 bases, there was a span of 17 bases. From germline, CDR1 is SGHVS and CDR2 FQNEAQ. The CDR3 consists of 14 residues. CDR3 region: CASSRPRLGGEQFF. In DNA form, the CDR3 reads TGTGCCAGCAGCAGACCTCGACTGGGCGGTGAGCAGTTCTTC.

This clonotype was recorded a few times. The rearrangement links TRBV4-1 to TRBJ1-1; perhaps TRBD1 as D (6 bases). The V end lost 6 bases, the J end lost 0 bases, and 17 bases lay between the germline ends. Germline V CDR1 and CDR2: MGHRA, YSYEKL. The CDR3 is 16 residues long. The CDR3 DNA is TGCGCCAGCAGGCAGCCAAGCACAGGGATGAACACTGAAGCTTTCTTT. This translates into CASRQPSTGMNTEAFF.

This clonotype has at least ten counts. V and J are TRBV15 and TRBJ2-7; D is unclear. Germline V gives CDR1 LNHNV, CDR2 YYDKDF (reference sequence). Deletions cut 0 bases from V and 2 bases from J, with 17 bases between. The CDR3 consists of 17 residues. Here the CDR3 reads CATSRDSFRASTYEQYF. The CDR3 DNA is TGTGCCACCAGCAGAGATTCCTTCCGGGCCTCTACCTACGAGCAGTACTTC.

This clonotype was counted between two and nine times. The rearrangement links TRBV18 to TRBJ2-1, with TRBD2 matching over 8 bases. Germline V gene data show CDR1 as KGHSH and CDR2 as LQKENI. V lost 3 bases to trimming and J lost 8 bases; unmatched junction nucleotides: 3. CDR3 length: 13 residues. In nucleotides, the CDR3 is TGTGCCAGCTCACCGGCTAGCGGGCATGAGCAGTTCTTC. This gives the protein CASSPASGHEQFF.

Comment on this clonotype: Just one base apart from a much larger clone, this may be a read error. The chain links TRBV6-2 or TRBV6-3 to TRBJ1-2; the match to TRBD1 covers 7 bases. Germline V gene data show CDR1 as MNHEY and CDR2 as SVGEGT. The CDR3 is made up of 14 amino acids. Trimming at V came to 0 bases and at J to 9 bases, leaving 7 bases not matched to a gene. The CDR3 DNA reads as TGTGCCAGCAGTTACTCGACAGGGAGGGATAGCTACACCTTC. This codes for CASSYSTGRDSYTF.